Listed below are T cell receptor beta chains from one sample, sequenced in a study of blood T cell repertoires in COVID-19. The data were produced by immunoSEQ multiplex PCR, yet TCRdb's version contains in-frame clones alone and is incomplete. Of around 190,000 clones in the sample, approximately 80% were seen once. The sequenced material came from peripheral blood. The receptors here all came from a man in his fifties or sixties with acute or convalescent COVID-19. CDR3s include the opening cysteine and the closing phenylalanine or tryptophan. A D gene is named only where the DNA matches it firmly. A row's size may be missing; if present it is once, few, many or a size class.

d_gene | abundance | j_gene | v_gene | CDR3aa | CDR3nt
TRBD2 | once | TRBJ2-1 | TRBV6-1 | CASSFGRAGNNEQFF | TGTGCCAGCAGTTTCGGGAGGGCCGGGAACAATGAGCAGTTCTTC
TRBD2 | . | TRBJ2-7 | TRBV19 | CASSFSGGSYEQYF | TGTGCCAGTAGTTTTAGCGGGGGCTCCTACGAGCAGTACTTC
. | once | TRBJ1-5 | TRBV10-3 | CAISDRGKPQHF | TGTGCCATCAGTGACAGGGGAAAGCCCCAGCATTTT
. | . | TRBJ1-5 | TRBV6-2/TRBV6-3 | CASSSPGINQPQHF | TGTGCCAGCAGTTCCCCGGGAATCAATCAGCCCCAGCATTTT
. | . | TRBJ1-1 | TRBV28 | CASSMRARNTEAFF | TGTGCCAGCAGTATGCGCGCAAGGAACACTGAAGCTTTCTTT
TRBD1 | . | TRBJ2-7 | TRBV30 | CAWSFTGGEQYF | TGTGCCTGGAGTTTCACAGGGGGCGAGCAGTACTTC
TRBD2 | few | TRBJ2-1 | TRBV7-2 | CASSLTAGGVYEQFF | TGTGCCAGCAGCTTAACAGCGGGAGGGGTCTATGAGCAGTTCTTC
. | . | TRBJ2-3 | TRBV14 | CASSLGAGAGADTQYF | TGTGCCAGCAGCCTAGGGGCGGGGGCTGGTGCAGATACGCAGTATTTT
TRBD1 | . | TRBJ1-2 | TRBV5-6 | CASSTPDRGPYGYTF | TGTGCCAGCAGCACCCCGGACAGGGGGCCCTATGGCTACACCTTC
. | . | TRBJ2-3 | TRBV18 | CASSPSFRGATDTQYF | TGTGCCAGCTCACCATCGTTTCGGGGGGCCACAGATACGCAGTATTTT
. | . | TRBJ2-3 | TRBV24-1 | CATSDSGRTDTQYF | TGTGCCACCAGTGATTCAGGGAGGACAGATACGCAGTATTTT
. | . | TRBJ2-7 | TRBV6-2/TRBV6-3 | CASSGTVPYEQYF | TGTGCCAGCAGTGGGACTGTACCTTACGAGCAGTACTTC
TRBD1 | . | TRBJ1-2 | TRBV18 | CASSPAGGQIYGYTF | TGTGCCAGCTCACCCGCAGGGGGACAGATCTATGGCTACACCTTC
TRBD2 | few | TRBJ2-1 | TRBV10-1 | CASSEWTSGRDEQFF | TGCGCCAGCAGTGAGTGGACTAGCGGGAGGGATGAGCAGTTCTTC
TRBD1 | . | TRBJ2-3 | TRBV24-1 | CATSAGTGLANTQYF | TGTGCCACCAGTGCGGGGACAGGGCTTGCAAATACGCAGTATTTT
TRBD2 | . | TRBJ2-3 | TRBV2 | CASRKSSGGRSTDTQYF | TGTGCCAGCCGGAAGTCTAGCGGGGGCCGGAGCACAGATACGCAGTATTTT
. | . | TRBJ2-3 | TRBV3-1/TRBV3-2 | CASSPQLVSGDTQYF | TGTGCCAGCAGCCCTCAACTAGTATCAGGAGATACGCAGTATTTT
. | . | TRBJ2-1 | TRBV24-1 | CATSHGGSDEQFF | TGTGCCACCAGTCATGGGGGGTCCGATGAGCAGTTCTTC
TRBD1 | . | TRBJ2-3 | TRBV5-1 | CASSPGQPSGDTQYF | TGCGCCAGCAGCCCGGGACAGCCTTCTGGGGATACGCAGTATTTT
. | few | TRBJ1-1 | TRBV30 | CAWNRQAATEAFF | TGTGCCTGGAACAGACAGGCGGCCACTGAAGCTTTCTTT
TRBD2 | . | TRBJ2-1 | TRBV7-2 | CASSSPGTSGYNEQFF | TGTGCCAGCAGCTCGCCCGGGACTAGCGGTTACAATGAGCAGTTCTTC
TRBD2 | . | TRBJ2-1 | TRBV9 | CASSEIEPGLAVYNEQFF | TGTGCCAGCAGCGAGATAGAGCCGGGACTAGCGGTATACAATGAGCAGTTCTTC